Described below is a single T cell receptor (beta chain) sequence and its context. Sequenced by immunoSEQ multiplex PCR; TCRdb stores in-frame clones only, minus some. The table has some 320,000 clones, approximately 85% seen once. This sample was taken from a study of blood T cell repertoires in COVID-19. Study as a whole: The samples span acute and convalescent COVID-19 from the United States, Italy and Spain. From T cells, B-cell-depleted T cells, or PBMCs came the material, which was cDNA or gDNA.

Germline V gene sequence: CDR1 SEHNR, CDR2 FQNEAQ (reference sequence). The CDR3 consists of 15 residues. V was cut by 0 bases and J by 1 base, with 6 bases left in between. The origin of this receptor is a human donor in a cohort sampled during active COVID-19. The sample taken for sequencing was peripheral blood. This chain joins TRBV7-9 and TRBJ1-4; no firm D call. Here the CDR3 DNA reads TGTGCCAGCAGCTTAGCCATAGAAACTAATGAAAAACTGTTTTTT. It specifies CASSLAIETNEKLFF.